This T cell receptor beta chain was documented in a study of blood T cell repertoires in COVID-19. Study-wide context: COVID-19 samples from acute and convalescent phases originated in the United States, Italy and Spain.

Original methodology: Estimates of nucleated cell counts were drawn from the amplification of reference gene primers. Data came from immunoSEQ multiplex PCR; TCRdb stores just in-frame clones and leaves some out. That table furnishes V, J and clone size, whereas the DNA furnished D and trimming. The repertoire consists of tens of thousands of clones, with more than 65% occurring once and the leading ten covering around a quarter. This TCR was sampled from a man in his sixties with acute or convalescent COVID-19. Material: peripheral blood.

The CDR3 nucleotides read TGTGCCAGCAGTTACCCCCGTCTGTCACCCGGCCAAGAGACCCAGTACTTC. It translates to CASSYPRLSPGQETQYF. V gene TRBV6-2 or TRBV6-3 combines with J gene TRBJ2-5, with D hard to call. V dropped 2 bases and J dropped 1 base, with 17 bases sitting between them. Per the germline V gene, CDR1 is MNHEY and CDR2 is SVGEGT. The CDR3 runs 17 residues.